This T cell receptor beta chain originates from a study of T-cell reconstitution after alpha-beta-depleted transplantation in children (dated by TCRdb to 2016 to 2017). For the study in its entirety: T-cell immune reconstitution after TCRalphabeta/CD19-depleted allogeneic hematopoietic cell transplantation in children was quantitatively tracked in the study by means of TCR repertoire profiling.

Libraries were built with PCR. Sequenced on an Illumina HiSeq 2500. To normalize quantification of the TCRbeta repertoire, the TCR libraries were built with molecular barcoding that relied on unique molecular identifiers. TCRdb trimmed the raw reads at Q25, called clones with MiXCR and kept productive beta chains. Every CDR3 protein is listed once, alongside the most common genes and DNA of its rows. The sample table records 230,000 or so distinct CDR3 sequences; about 12% of these occur just once. The top ten clonotypes cover about 2.6% of the sample. This clonotype occurred a few times. What this receptor recognizes is not known. No qualities accompany the bases; no much larger clone lies one base away. The receptor was isolated from a human donor who donated a stem cell graft to a child with acute lymphoblastic leukemia. Material: PBMCs from the stem cell graft donor, obtained from the stem cell graft.

CDR3 reads: CASSYYPTGGLTAGNTIYF. The DNA sequence is given as TGTGCCAGCAGTTACTACCCGACAGGGGGGCTGACGGCTGGAAACACCATATATTTT. The V and J genes are TRBV6-5 and TRBJ1-3, with 9 junctional bases fitting TRBD1. The germline V gene provides CDR1 MNHEY and CDR2 SVGAGI. V is cut back by 1 base and J by 2 bases, with 12 bases in the junction unmatched. The CDR3 starts with the cysteine, ends with the phenylalanine, and has 19 residues. The DNA shown is the 57-base CDR3, in frame from base 1.